One sample yielded the 28 T cell receptor beta chains listed below, sequenced in a study of T cells in tumors after PD-1 blockade. Only in-frame clones appear in the TCRdb table, and some are missing; sequencing was by immunoSEQ multiplex PCR. The profile shows 50,000 to 75,000 clones, over 65% of them singletons. The starting material was PBMCs, obtained after anti-PD-1 treatment. The receptors were sampled from a human donor with basal cell carcinoma.

The rearrangement uses TRBV30 and TRBJ1-2, with D maybe TRBD1 (5 bases). CDR1 and CDR2 (germline): GTSNPN, SVGIG (reference sequence). Trimming cost V 3 bases and J 5 bases, with 10 bases left between them. This CDR3 has 12 amino acids. CDR3 protein: CAWRPGLYGYTF. For the CDR3, the DNA is TGTGCCTGGAGGCCGGGACTTTATGGCTACACCTTC. The variable domain in full, completed from reference TRBV30 and TRBJ1-2, reads SQTIHQWPATLVQPVGSPLSLECTVEGTSNPNLYWYRQAAGRGLQLLFYSVGIGQISSEVPQNLSASRPQDRQFILSSKKLLLSDSGFYLCAWRPGLYGYTFGSGTRLTVV.

The CDR3 region has the DNA TGTGCCAGCTCACCACTCCGGGACAGTCTTTTGACAGATACGCAGTATTTT. Residues: CASSPLRDSLLTDTQYF. The J gene is TRBJ2-3, the V gene TRBV18; 7 bases are a match to TRBD1. The germline gives CDR1 KGHSH, CDR2 LQKENI. V lost 1 base, J lost 3 bases, and 10 bases stayed unmatched. The CDR3 runs 17 residues.

The V call is TRBV7-2, the J call TRBJ2-1; 7 bases align to TRBD1. Germline V gene lookup returns CDR1 SGHTA and CDR2 FQGNSA. V trimming: 1 base; J trimming: 7 bases; junction bases outside the gene matches: 7. This CDR3 contains 15 residues. The CDR3 bases are TGTGCCAGCAGCTTAGGACAGGGTGGGGGAAATGAGCAGTTCTTC. Its translation: CASSLGQGGGNEQFF. The variable domain in full, with the rest retrieved from reference TRBV7-2 and TRBJ2-1, is GAGVSQSPSNKVTEKGKDVELRCDPISGHTALYWYRQSLGQGLEFLIYFQGNSAPDKSGLPSDRFSAERTGGSVSTLTIQRTQQEDSAVYLCASSLGQGGGNEQFFGPGTRLTVL.

This clone was detected once. The chain has TRBV4-1 and TRBJ1-1; D ambiguous. This CDR3 has 13 amino acids. Germline-derived CDR1 and CDR2 are MGHRA and YSYEKL. The ends were cut back, 0 bases at V and 6 bases at J, with 8 bases in the middle. CDR3 protein: CASSQDSGSEAFF. The CDR3 coding sequence is TGCGCCAGCAGCCAAGATTCGGGATCTGAAGCTTTCTTT.

This chain uses TRBV5-5 with TRBJ2-1, with 15 bases matching TRBD2. Trimming cost V 4 bases and J 0 bases; bases outside gene matches: 5. The germline CDR1 and CDR2 sequences are SGHKS and YYEKEE (reference sequence). The CDR3 sequence is 18 residues long. For the CDR3, the DNA is TGTGCCAGCAGCCCCGGACTAGCGGGGGGGAGCTCCTACAATGAGCAGTTCTTC. Its translation: CASSPGLAGGSSYNEQFF.

This chain uses TRBV18 with TRBJ1-5; TRBD1 aligns across 11 bases. V lost 3 bases and J lost 7; bases outside the gene matches: 8. Germline-derived CDR1 and CDR2 are KGHSH and LQKENI. This CDR3 has 16 amino acids. CDR3 DNA: TGTGCCAGCTCACCGGGGACAGGGGGTCACGGGCAGCCCCAGCATTTT. Protein: CASSPGTGGHGQPQHF.

The chain carries TRBV7-9 and TRBJ2-1, with 7 bases aligning to TRBD1. CDR1 and CDR2 (germline): SEHNR, FQNEAQ (reference sequence). There are 15 residues in the CDR3. V dropped 4 bases and J dropped 2; count of bases not matched to a gene: 5. The CDR3 DNA sequence: TGTGCCAGCAGCTCCGACAGGGAACCCTACAATGAGCAGTTCTTC. Translated: CASSSDREPYNEQFF. Filled out from reference TRBV7-9 and TRBJ2-1, the complete variable domain reads DTGVSQNPRHKITKRGQNVTFRCDPISEHNRLYWYRQTLGQGPEFLTYFQNEAQLEKSRLLSDRFSAERPKGSFSTLEIQRTEQGDSAMYLCASSSDREPYNEQFFGPGTRLTVL.

This chain joins TRBV19 and TRBJ2-1; the D is unclear. V was clipped by 5 bases and J by 0 bases, with 14 bases between them. This CDR3 contains 16 residues. The germline gives CDR1 LNHDA, CDR2 SQIVND (reference sequence). In DNA, the CDR3 is TGTGCCAGTAGTTCGCCCCCCCTTAGCTCCTACAATGAGCAGTTCTTC. Its protein is CASSSPPLSSYNEQFF.

The chain combines TRBV6-5 with TRBJ2-3; perhaps TRBD2 as D (7 bases). Germline loops: CDR1 MNHEY, CDR2 SVGAGI. Trimming removed 5 bases from V and 5 bases from J, with 11 bases in between. The CDR3 loop spans 13 amino acids. The CDR3 DNA sequence: TGTGCCAGCAGTCCGGGGGGCCAAGATACGCAGTATTTT. Residues: CASSPGGQDTQYF.

This rearrangement joins TRBV6-5 to TRBJ1-1; no clear D. Germline V gene data show CDR1 as MNHEY and CDR2 as SVGAGI. V was pared by 1 base and J by 7 bases, with 10 bases between. There are 13 residues in the CDR3. Here the CDR3 reads CASSYLVGNEAFF. The CDR3 DNA is TGTGCCAGCAGTTACTTAGTAGGGAATGAAGCTTTCTTT.

The rearrangement links TRBV20-1 to TRBJ2-7, with TRBD2 matching 8 bases. Germline CDR1 DFQATT, CDR2 SNEGSKA (reference sequence). The V segment lost 3 bases and the J segment 2 bases; nucleotides outside the gene matches: 6. The CDR3 is 14 amino acids. The CDR3 region is CSASAIAGTYEQYF. The CDR3 DNA follows: TGCAGTGCTAGTGCAATAGCGGGAACCTACGAGCAGTACTTC.

The chain links TRBV19 to TRBJ2-7; 10 bases fit TRBD1. Germline trimming cut 4 bases from V and 6 bases from J; bases unmatched to any gene: 3. Germline V lookup: CDR1 LNHDA, CDR2 SQIVND (reference sequence). The CDR3 covers 13 residues. For the CDR3, the DNA is TGTGCCAGTAGTAGAGGACAGGGGGGCGAGCAGTACTTC. Protein product: CASSRGQGGEQYF.

This chain joins TRBV5-4 and TRBJ1-1, with 7 bases fitting TRBD1. This CDR3 is built from 15 residues. CDR1 SGHNT and CDR2 YYREEE come from the germline V gene (reference sequence). The V and J ends lost 6 bases and 3 bases, in that order; junction bases with no gene match: 11. CDR3 loop: CASKPETGRDTEAFF. CDR3 nucleotide sequence: TGTGCCAGCAAACCGGAGACAGGGAGGGACACTGAAGCTTTCTTT.

V gene TRBV6-5 combines with J gene TRBJ1-6; D may be TRBD1 (6 bases). Trimming removed 5 bases from V and 6 bases from J, with 11 bases in between. CDR1 and CDR2 from the germline V gene are MNHEY and SVGAGI. The CDR3 is 14 amino acids. The CDR3, as DNA: TGTGCCAGCAGTCTAGACAGGACTAATTCACCCCTCCACTTT. This sequence encodes CASSLDRTNSPLHF.

The chain combines TRBV6-5 with TRBJ1-1; D unclear. The V gene's germline CDR1 is MNHEY and CDR2 SVGAGI. V dropped 5 bases and J dropped 1 base, with 14 bases sitting between them. This CDR3 is 15 amino acids long. CDR3 protein: CASSPAAGWNTEAFF. CDR3 nucleotides: TGTGCCAGCAGTCCCGCGGCCGGCTGGAACACTGAAGCTTTCTTT.

J is TRBJ2-5 and V is TRBV30; 11 bases agree with TRBD1. Germline lookup yields CDR1 GTSNPN and CDR2 SVGIG (reference sequence). This CDR3 contains 16 residues. Germline trimming cut 3 bases from V and 2 bases from J; bases unmatched to any gene: 8. The CDR3 bases are TGTGCCTGGAGCGAGGGACAGGGGGTCTTACAAGAGACCCAGTACTTC. As protein: CAWSEGQGVLQETQYF. The full variable domain, its missing parts supplied by reference TRBV30 and TRBJ2-5, is SQTIHQWPATLVQPVGSPLSLECTVEGTSNPNLYWYRQAAGRGLQLLFYSVGIGQISSEVPQNLSASRPQDRQFILSSKKLLLSDSGFYLCAWSEGQGVLQETQYFGPGTRLLVL.

The chain links TRBV6-6 to TRBJ1-6; TRBD1 aligns across 7 bases. CDR1 MNHNY and CDR2 SVGAGI come from the germline V gene (reference sequence). The length of the CDR3 is 16 residues. Trimming at V came to 7 bases and at J to 4 bases, leaving 10 bases not matched to a gene. The CDR3 loop is CASTERQGRYNSPLHF. The CDR3, as DNA: TGTGCCAGCACCGAGAGACAGGGCAGATATAATTCACCCCTCCACTTT.

This chain joins TRBV4-2 and TRBJ1-1; the D is unclear. Trimming stripped 1 base from V and 5 bases from J, with 8 bases between. Germline assignment: CDR1 LGHNA and CDR2 YNFKEQ. The CDR3 spans 13 residues. The CDR3 loop reads CASSQGGRTEAFF. The CDR3 nucleotides are TGTGCCAGCAGCCAAGGAGGACGGACTGAAGCTTTCTTT.

The chain links TRBV2 to TRBJ2-3, with D perhaps TRBD1 (5 bases). V shed 8 bases and J shed 4 bases, with 10 bases lying between them. CDR3 length equals 12 residues. CDR1 SNHLY and CDR2 FYNNEI come from the germline V gene. The chain's CDR3 is CASSGIADTQYF. CDR3 coding DNA: TGTGCCAGCTCAGGGATCGCAGATACGCAGTATTTT.

The chain is built from TRBV6-4 and TRBJ2-1; 12 nucleotides line up with TRBD2. The CDR3 totals 15 residues. The V gene end was trimmed by 2 bases and the J gene end by 6 bases; junction bases not matched to a gene: 2. From germline, CDR1 is MRHNA and CDR2 SNTAGT. DNA of the CDR3: TGTGCCAGCAGTGACGCTAGCGGGGGGGCCAATGAGCAGTTCTTC. As protein: CASSDASGGANEQFF.

This sequence joins TRBV2 and TRBJ1-1; D unclear. The CDR3 is 14 amino acids. Germline lookup yields CDR1 SNHLY and CDR2 FYNNEI. V lost 6 bases and J lost 3, with 14 bases in between. Here the CDR3 reads CASRYGLGDTEAFF. CDR3 in DNA: TGTGCCAGCAGGTACGGACTGGGAGACACTGAAGCTTTCTTT. Full variable domain (outside the CDR3, taken from reference TRBV2 and TRBJ1-1): EPEVTQTPSHQVTQMGQEVILRCVPISNHLYFYWYRQILGQKVEFLVSFYNNEISEKSEIFDDQFSVERPDGSNFTLKIRSTKLEDSAMYFCASRYGLGDTEAFFGQGTRLTVV.

This chain uses TRBV6-4 with TRBJ2-7; no reliable D call. This CDR3 comprises 14 residues. Trimming shortened V by 2 bases and J by 9 bases, and 17 bases separated the two germline ends. Germline CDR1 and CDR2: MRHNA and SNTAGT. The CDR3 coding sequence is TGTGCCAGCAGTGACGTGGAACTCCTACGTGGGCAGTACTTC. This sequence encodes CASSDVELLRGQYF.

V gene TRBV25-1 combines with J gene TRBJ2-7; tentative D call: TRBD1 (8 bases). The CDR3 consists of 16 residues. Germline CDR1 is MGHDK and CDR2 is SYGVNS. V lost 3 bases to trimming and J lost 2 bases, with 17 bases between them. In nucleotides, the CDR3 is TGTGCCAGCAGTGATCCCGGGGGGACAGGCGCCTACGAGCAGTACTTC. Residues: CASSDPGGTGAYEQYF.

The V gene is TRBV7-8, the J gene TRBJ2-7; D uncertain. Trimming stripped 1 base from V and 4 bases from J, with 11 bases between. Germline V CDR1 and CDR2: SGHVS, FQNEAQ. The CDR3 loop spans 14 amino acids. The CDR3 reads CASSLDSFRYEQYF. The DNA of the CDR3 is TGTGCCAGCAGCTTAGACAGTTTTAGATACGAGCAGTACTTC.

The chain employs TRBV30 and TRBJ1-2; 7 bases agree with TRBD1. Germline trimming cut 2 bases from V and 0 bases from J; bases unmatched to any gene: 3. Germline V gene data show CDR1 as GTSNPN and CDR2 as SVGIG (reference sequence). This CDR3 contains 14 residues. The chain's CDR3 is CAWSLDRSNYGYTF. In DNA form, the CDR3 reads TGTGCCTGGAGTTTGGACAGGTCTAACTATGGCTACACCTTC.

This rearrangement joins TRBV18 to TRBJ1-4; D not certain. Between the trimmed V and J ends, which lost 2 bases and 6 bases, there was a span of 1 base. Germline CDR1 is KGHSH and CDR2 is LQKENI. The CDR3 is 11 residues long. The CDR3 reads CASSPDEKLFF. In nucleotides, the CDR3 is TGTGCCAGCTCACCAGATGAAAAACTGTTTTTT.

V gene TRBV7-8 combines with J gene TRBJ1-1; D gene unclear. The V and J ends lost 3 bases and 2 bases respectively, with 7 bases between them. The CDR3 spans 13 residues. Per the germline V gene, CDR1 is SGHVS and CDR2 is FQNEAQ. The CDR3, as DNA: TGTGCCAGCAGCTTTCGTGCTAACACTGAAGCTTTCTTT. As protein: CASSFRANTEAFF.

This clone was found a few times. The DNA for the CDR3 is TGTGCCAGCAGTGACAGTTTTGATGGCTACACCTTC. It is translated as CASSDSFDGYTF. The rearrangement joins TRBV2 to TRBJ1-2, with D uncertain. V lost 3 bases to trimming and J lost 6 bases, with 8 bases between them. This CDR3 is built from 12 residues. The germline V gene has CDR1 SNHLY and CDR2 FYNNEI.